This T cell receptor (beta chain) derives from a study of blood T cell repertoires in COVID-19. Method: immunoSEQ multiplex PCR; TCRdb's copy keeps in-frame clones and lacks some. This repertoire shows approximately 200,000 clones, about 81% found once; its top ten account for roughly 10%. The CDR3 is 15 residues long. The V end was cut by 6 bases, the J end by 4 bases, with 16 bases between. Germline V CDR1 and CDR2: SEHNR, FQNEAQ (reference sequence). This receptor was identified in a woman aged 80 or over with COVID-19, enrolled during active disease. The chain is built from TRBV7-9 and TRBJ2-1; TRBD2 might be the D (6 bases). Sequencing was done on a sample of peripheral blood. CDR3 nucleotide sequence: TGTGCCAGCAGAACCGGGACTTCGGCATACAATGAGCAGTTCTTC. It yields the protein CASRTGTSAYNEQFF.